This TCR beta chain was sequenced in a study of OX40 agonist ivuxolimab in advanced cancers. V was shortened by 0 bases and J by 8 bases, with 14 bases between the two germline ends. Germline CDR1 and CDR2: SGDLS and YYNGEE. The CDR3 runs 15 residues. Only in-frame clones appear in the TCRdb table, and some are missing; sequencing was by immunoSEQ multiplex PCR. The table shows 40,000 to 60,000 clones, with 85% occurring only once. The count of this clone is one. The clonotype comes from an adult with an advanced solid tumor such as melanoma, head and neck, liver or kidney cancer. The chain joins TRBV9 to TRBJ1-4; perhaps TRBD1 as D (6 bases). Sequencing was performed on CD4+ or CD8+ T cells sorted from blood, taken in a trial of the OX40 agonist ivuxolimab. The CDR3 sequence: CASSVALGAEEKLFF. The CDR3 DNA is TGTGCCAGCAGCGTAGCTCTGGGGGCGGAAGAAAAACTGTTTTTT.